This T cell receptor (beta chain) was identified in a study of long-term antiretroviral therapy in people with HIV (dated by TCRdb to between 2022 and 2023). The study in broad terms: The earliest samples were collected roughly a decade before the 2015 WHO recommendation for immediate ART, at a time when ART was usually postponed until CD4 counts fell. A retrospective serial study tested whether changes in peripheral blood TRB repertoire composition and diversity were associated with ART initiation and durable HIV suppression. A total of 192 cryopreserved PBMC samples were contributed to the cohort by 30 adults with confirmed HIV infection, with samples collected serially over a mean of roughly six years (range 1-12). About 40% of the roughly 30 participants with HIV were female. No cross-contamination during QIAcube processing turned up in test extractions that ran a monoclonal T-cell line alongside some 34 polyclonal samples. Broad study findings and their caveats: Because pre-ART samples had limited cell numbers, unsorted PBMC were profiled rather than sorted CD4+ and CD8+ T cells. Expanded TRB clones identified before ART initiation dominated the repertoire across all time points, though the dominance fluctuated and decreased in many PLHIV after ART. Inferences about post-ART repertoire changes were limited because no data were available on ART adherence, viral resistance or therapy changes. ART initiation was associated with a significant increase in TRB diversity, but diversity stayed significantly below transplant donor controls even after long-term ART. Narrower CDR3 length ranges were observed in HIV repertoires than in controls, and an antigen-experienced repertoire with only a slight naive shift after ART was suggested by the network structure. Limited PBMC availability meant only the TCR beta chain was sequenced, without alpha chain pairing. The samples span the years 2004 to 2017, and the ART regimens used at that time may not be as effective as current regimens.

As for this clone: Its binding antigen is unknown. No much larger clone exists at a distance of one base, and base qualities are not known.

To be included, a participant needed at least one PBMC sample from before ART initiation plus at least two post-ART samples. Treatment was received in the United States of America by all participants with HIV. Before DNA extraction, cryopreserved samples of roughly 0.95-10 million PBMC were thawed and washed. At the time of the earliest PBMC sample for each participant with HIV, ages ranged from roughly 23 to 60 years. Each participant contributed PBMC samples from 1-4 timepoints before ART initiation and 2-8 timepoints after ART initiation, with a median of 7 samples. Serial HIV viral load, CD4+ T-cell count, ART history and demographic data were obtained for every participant. Genomic DNA was extracted from unsorted PBMC with a Qiagen kit on a QIAcube, with processing performed in batches of 12 samples. Relative to germline, V is 6 bases shorter and J is 0 bases shorter, with 14 bases between their ends. The CDR3 covers 15 residues, taking in both the cysteine and the phenylalanine. Of the read, only the CDR3 DNA is kept; its 45 bases are in frame from base 1. The germline V gene yields MDHEN for CDR1 and SYDVKM for CDR2.

Sequencing of the TRB variable region was done with the immunoSEQ hsTCRB v3.0 assay at survey level resolution. The target sequencing depth for TRB was 40,000-50,000 T-cell genomes per sample. An Illumina MiSeq with a v3 150-cycle kit was used to sequence the pooled TRB libraries. On the authors' methods: Repertoire analysis ran in R within a reproducible Nextflow workflow covering QC, data transformation and analysis. LymphoSeq2, an R package for exploring AIRR-Seq data, was used to implement custom analyses. A handful of samples yielding fewer than 5000 total TRB sequences were excluded, leaving 188 analyzed HIV repertoires. Among the approximately 180 retained HIV repertoires, approximately 57 were collected before ART initiation and 129 were collected after ART initiation. Each repertoire was downsampled to 5000 TRB nucleotide sequences, and summary statistics were averaged across 100 downsampling iterations. The analysis kept only TRB sequences whose CDR3 regions were at least seven amino acids long. Diversity was assessed using a clonality score derived from Shannon entropy and using the Gini coefficient. Repertoire networks linked the top 5000 CDR3 amino acid sequences whenever two sequences differed by an edit distance of one. For TRB CDR3 amino acid sequences, antigen specificity groups and MHC restriction were predicted with GLIPH2. To flag known CMV, EBV, HIV or tissue antigen associations, CDR3 amino acid sequences were matched against VDJdb and McPAS-TCR. Pre-ART, post-ART and control groups were compared with Wilcoxon signed-rank tests and Holm-Bonferroni correction. TCRdb re-hosts the immuneACCESS table, in-frame sequences only. Its copies lack some clones; in the studies checked, an unresolved V gene accounts for under half of them, and the cause for the rest is not known. V and J calls and clone size follow that table, whereas D and trimming were derived from the DNA. The sample contains 30,000 to 45,000 clones, around three quarters of them found a single time. Of the sample, about 6% falls within the top ten clones.

The TCR was taken from a man younger than 40 with HIV. The source was unsorted PBMCs, collected 3.4 years after starting antiretroviral therapy. The V and J segments used are TRBV28 and TRBJ1-1, with TRBD1 as a weak D call on 5 bases. The CDR3 reads CASRAPRGVNTEAFF. Read as DNA, the sequence is TGTGCCAGCAGGGCCCCTCGGGGGGTGAACACTGAAGCTTTCTTT.